This T cell receptor (beta chain) was sequenced during a study of blood T cells in healthy people across ages. General observations from the study: With unsorted PBMCs, a conclusive comparison of naive versus antigen-experienced cells was not possible. Naive T cell percentage strongly correlated with TCR beta diversity. Older age coincided with a roughly linear decline in TCR beta diversity per million T cells.

Primers used in a second PCR of roughly 7 to 11 cycles were a sample-barcoded 5' primer and a J-beta primer mix. Through a template-switch adaptor with 12 random nucleotides, each cDNA molecule received a tag. TCRdb re-called the 5' RACE reads with MiXCR, one entry per CDR3 protein. The sample holds some 880,000 distinct CDR3 sequences; 35% to 40% are singletons and the top ten take 13%. This clonotype was recorded a few times. Its antigen is still unknown. This receptor was obtained from a man aged 18 to 35 in good health. The sample comprised blood.

DNA of the CDR3: TGTGCCAGCAGCCGTTCGGGACTAGCGAGAGAGACCCAGTACTTC. Translating gives CASSRSGLARETQYF. This chain joins TRBV14 and TRBJ2-5, with 10 bases that match TRBD2. CDR1 and CDR2 from the germline V gene are SGHDN and FVKESK. The CDR3 runs to 15 residues. V lost 4 bases, J lost 4 bases, and 6 bases stayed unmatched. Full variable domain (outside the CDR3, taken from reference TRBV14 and TRBJ2-5): EAGVTQFPSHSVIEKGQTVTLRCDPISGHDNLYWYRRVMGKEIKFLLHFVKESKQDESGMPNNRFLAERTGGTYSTLKVQPAELEDSGVYFCASSRSGLARETQYFGPGTRLLVL.